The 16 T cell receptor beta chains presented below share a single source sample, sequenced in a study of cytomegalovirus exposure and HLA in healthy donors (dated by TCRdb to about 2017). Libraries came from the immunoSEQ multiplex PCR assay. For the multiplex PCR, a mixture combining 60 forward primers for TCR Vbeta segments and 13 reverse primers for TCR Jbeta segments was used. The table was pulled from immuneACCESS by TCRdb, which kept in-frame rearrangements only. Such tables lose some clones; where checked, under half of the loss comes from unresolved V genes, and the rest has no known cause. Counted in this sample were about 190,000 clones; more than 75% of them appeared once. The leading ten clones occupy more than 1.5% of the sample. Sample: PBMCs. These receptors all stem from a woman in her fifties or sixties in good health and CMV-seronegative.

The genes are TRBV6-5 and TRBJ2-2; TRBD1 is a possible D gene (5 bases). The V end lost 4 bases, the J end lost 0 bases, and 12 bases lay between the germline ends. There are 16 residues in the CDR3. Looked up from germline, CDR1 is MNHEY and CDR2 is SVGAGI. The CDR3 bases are TGTGCCAGCAGTTCCACAGGACACGCGAACACCGGGGAGCTGTTTTTT. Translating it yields CASSSTGHANTGELFF.

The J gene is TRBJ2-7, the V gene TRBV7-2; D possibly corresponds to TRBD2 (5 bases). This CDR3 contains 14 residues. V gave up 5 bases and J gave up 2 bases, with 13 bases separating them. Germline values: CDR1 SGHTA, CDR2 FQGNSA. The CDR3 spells CASSLQTGAYEQYF. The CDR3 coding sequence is TGTGCCAGCAGCCTACAGACCGGGGCCTACGAGCAGTACTTC.

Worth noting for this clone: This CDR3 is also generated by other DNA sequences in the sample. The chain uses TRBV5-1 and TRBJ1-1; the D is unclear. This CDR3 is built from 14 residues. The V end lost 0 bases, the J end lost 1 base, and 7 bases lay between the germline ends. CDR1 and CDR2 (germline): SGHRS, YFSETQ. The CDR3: CASSLVQSNTEAFF. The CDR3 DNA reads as TGCGCCAGCAGCTTGGTGCAGTCGAACACTGAAGCTTTCTTT.

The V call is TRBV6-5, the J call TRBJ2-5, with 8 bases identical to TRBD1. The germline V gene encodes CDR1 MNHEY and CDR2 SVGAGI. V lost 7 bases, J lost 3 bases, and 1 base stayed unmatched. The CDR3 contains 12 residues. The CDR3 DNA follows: TGTGCCAGCATGGACAGGGAAGAGACCCAGTACTTC. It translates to CASMDREETQYF.

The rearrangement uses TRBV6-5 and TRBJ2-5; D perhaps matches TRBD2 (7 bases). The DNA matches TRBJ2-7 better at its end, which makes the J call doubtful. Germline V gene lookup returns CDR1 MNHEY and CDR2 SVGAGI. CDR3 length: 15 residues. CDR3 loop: CASSLGEGGLYEQYF. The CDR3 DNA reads TGTGCCAGCAGCCTGGGGGAGGGGGGATTATACGAGCAGTACTTC.

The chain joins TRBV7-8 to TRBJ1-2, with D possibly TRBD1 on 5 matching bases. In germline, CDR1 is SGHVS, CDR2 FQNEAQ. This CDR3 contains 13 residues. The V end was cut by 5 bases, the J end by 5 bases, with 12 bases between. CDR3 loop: CASSKGGAYGYTF. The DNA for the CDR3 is TGTGCCAGCAGCAAGGGAGGGGCGTATGGCTACACCTTC.

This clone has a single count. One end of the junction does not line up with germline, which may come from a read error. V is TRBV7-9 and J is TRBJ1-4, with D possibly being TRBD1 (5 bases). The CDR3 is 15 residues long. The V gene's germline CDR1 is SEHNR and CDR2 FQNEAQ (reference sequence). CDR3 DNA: TGTTCCAGCAGCTCCAGTTGGGGGGACAATGAAAAACTGTTTTTT. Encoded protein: CSSSSSWGDNEKLFF.

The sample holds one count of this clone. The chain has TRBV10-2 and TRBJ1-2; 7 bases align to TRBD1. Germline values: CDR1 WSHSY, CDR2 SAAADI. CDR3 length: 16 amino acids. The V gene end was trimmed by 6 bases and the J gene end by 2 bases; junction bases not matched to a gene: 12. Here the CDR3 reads CASSPLQGTANYGYTF. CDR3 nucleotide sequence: TGCGCCAGCAGCCCCCTACAGGGGACGGCGAACTATGGCTACACCTTC.

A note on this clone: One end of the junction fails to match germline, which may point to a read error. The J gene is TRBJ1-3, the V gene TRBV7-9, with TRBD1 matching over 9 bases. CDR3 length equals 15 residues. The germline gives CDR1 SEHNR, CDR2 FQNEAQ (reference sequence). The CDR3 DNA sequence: TGTGCCAGCAGCTGGGGACAGGGTGTCGGAAGCACCATATATTTT. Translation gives CASSWGQGVGSTIYF.

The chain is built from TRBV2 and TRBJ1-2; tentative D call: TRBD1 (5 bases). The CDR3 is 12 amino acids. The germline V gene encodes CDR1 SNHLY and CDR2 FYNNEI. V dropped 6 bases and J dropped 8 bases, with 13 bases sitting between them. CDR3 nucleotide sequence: TGTGCCAGCAGGGGGCCCCTTGGCGGCTACACCTTC. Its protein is CASRGPLGGYTF. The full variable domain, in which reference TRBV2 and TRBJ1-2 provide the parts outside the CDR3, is EPEVTQTPSHQVTQMGQEVILRCVPISNHLYFYWYRQILGQKVEFLVSFYNNEISEKSEIFDDQFSVERPDGSNFTLKIRSTKLEDSAMYFCASRGPLGGYTFGSGTRLTVV.

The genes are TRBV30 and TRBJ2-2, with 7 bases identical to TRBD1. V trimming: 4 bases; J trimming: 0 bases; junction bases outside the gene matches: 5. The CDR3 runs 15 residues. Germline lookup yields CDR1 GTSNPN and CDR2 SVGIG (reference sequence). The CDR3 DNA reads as TGTGCCTGGAATCGACAGGGCCCGAACACCGGGGAGCTGTTTTTT. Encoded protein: CAWNRQGPNTGELFF. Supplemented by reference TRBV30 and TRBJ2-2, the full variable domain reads SQTIHQWPATLVQPVGSPLSLECTVEGTSNPNLYWYRQAAGRGLQLLFYSVGIGQISSEVPQNLSASRPQDRQFILSSKKLLLSDSGFYLCAWNRQGPNTGELFFGEGSRLTVL.

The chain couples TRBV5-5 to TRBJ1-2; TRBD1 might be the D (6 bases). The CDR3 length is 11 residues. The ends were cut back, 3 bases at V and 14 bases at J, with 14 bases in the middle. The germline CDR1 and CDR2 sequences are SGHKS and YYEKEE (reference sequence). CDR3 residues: CASSSQKGETF. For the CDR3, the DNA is TGTGCCAGCAGCTCCCAAAAGGGGGAAACCTTC.

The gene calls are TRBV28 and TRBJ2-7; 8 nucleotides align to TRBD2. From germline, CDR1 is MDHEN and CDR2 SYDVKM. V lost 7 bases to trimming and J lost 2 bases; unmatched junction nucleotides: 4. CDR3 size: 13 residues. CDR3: CASTREGTYEQYF. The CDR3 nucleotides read TGTGCCAGCACCCGGGAGGGTACCTACGAGCAGTACTTC. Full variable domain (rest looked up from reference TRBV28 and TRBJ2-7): DVKVTQSSRYLVKRTGEKVFLECVQDMDHENMFWYRQDPGLGLRLIYFSYDVKMKEKGDIPEGYSVSREKKERFSLILESASTNQTSMYLCASTREGTYEQYFGPGTRLTVT.

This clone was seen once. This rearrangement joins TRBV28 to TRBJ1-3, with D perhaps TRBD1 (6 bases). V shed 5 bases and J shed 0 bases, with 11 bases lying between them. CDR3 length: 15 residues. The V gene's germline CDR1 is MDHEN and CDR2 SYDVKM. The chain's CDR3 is CASSSGQSSGNTIYF. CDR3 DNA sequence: TGTGCCAGCAGTAGCGGACAGAGCTCTGGAAACACCATATATTTT.

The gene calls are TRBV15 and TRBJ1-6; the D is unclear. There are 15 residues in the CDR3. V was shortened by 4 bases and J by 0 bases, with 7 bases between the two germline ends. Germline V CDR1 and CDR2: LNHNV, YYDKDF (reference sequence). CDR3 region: CATSTGDSYNSPLHF. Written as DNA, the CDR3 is TGTGCCACCAGCACCGGGGACTCCTATAATTCACCCCTCCACTTT.

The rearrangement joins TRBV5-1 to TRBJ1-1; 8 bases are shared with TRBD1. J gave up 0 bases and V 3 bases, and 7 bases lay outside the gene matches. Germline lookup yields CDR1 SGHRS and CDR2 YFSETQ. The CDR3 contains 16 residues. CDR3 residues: CASSWTGTGVNTEAFF. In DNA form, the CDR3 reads TGCGCCAGCAGCTGGACCGGGACAGGTGTGAACACTGAAGCTTTCTTT.